The 11 T cell receptor beta chains reported below all come from one sample, sequenced in a study of blood T cell repertoires in COVID-19. TCRdb keeps only in-frame clones here, not all; method: immunoSEQ multiplex PCR. Of some 290,000 clones in the sample, approximately 89% were seen once. The sequenced sample was peripheral blood. These TCRs come from a woman aged 25 to 45 with COVID-19, enrolled during active disease.

In regard to this clone: The sample holds other DNA sequences that translate to the same CDR3. This sequence joins TRBV7-9 and TRBJ1-2; 10 nucleotides align to TRBD1. Germline lookup yields CDR1 SEHNR and CDR2 FQNEAQ (reference sequence). V lost 5 bases, J lost 4 bases, and 4 bases stayed unmatched. This CDR3 spans 14 amino acids. In DNA, the CDR3 is TGTGCCAGCAGCCCAGGACAGGGGGGCTATGGCTACACCTTC. This codes for CASSPGQGGYGYTF.

The chain carries TRBV5-1 and TRBJ1-2, with 7 bases fitting TRBD1. CDR1 is SGHRS, CDR2 YFSETQ, per germline. CDR3 length: 14 residues. J gave up 2 bases and V 4 bases, and 5 bases lay outside the gene matches. The CDR3 DNA reads as TGCGCCAGCAGCGTCGGACAGGAGAACTATGGCTACACCTTC. Its translation: CASSVGQENYGYTF.

This rearrangement joins TRBV5-4 to TRBJ2-5; tentatively, D is TRBD2 (6 bases). The germline V gene encodes CDR1 SGHNT and CDR2 YYREEE (reference sequence). The CDR3 covers 14 residues. V lost 0 bases to trimming and J lost 3 bases, with 9 bases between them. In DNA form, the CDR3 reads TGTGCCAGCAGCTTGGAGTTAGCGGAAGAGACCCAGTACTTC. It specifies CASSLELAEETQYF.

The chain joins TRBV6-8 to TRBJ2-7; the match to TRBD2 covers 7 bases. The trim removed 5 bases at V and 2 bases at J, leaving 9 bases unmatched. The CDR3 is 15 amino acids. In germline, CDR1 is MNHGY, CDR2 SAAAGT. DNA of the CDR3: TGTGCCAGCAGTCTATCCTGGGGGGGGGCCTACGAGCAGTACTTC. Amino acids: CASSLSWGGAYEQYF.

The chain links TRBV13 to TRBJ2-3; 10 bases match TRBD1. CDR3 length equals 15 residues. The trim removed 5 bases at V and 8 bases at J, leaving 10 bases unmatched. Germline assignment: CDR1 PRHDT and CDR2 FYEKMQ (reference sequence). The CDR3 protein is CASSTGTGARGTQYF. The CDR3 nucleotides read TGTGCCAGCAGCACCGGGACAGGGGCAAGGGGTACGCAGTATTTT. The variable domain in full, with the rest retrieved from reference TRBV13 and TRBJ2-3, is AAGVIQSPRHLIKEKRETATLKCYPIPRHDTVYWYQQGPGQDPQFLISFYEKMQSDKGSIPDRFSAQQFSDYHSELNMSSLELGDSALYFCASSTGTGARGTQYFGPGTRLTVL.

The V and J genes are TRBV12-2 and TRBJ1-5; TRBD1 is the table's D call, not checked against the DNA. TRBV12-2 corresponds to a pseudogene. The CDR3 is 17 amino acids. CDR3 in amino acids: CASRLPRGRQLNQPQHF. The DNA for the CDR3 is TGTGCAAGTCGCTTACCCAGGGGTCGACAACTTAATCAGCCCCAGCATTTT.

The gene calls are TRBV5-1 and TRBJ2-2, with D tentatively TRBD1 (5 bases). Germline CDR1 and CDR2: SGHRS and YFSETQ. V lost 5 bases and J 4 bases, leaving 18 bases between the germline ends. This CDR3 contains 16 residues. CDR3 sequence: CASSLDTLTGTGELFF. The CDR3, as DNA: TGCGCCAGCAGTCTGGACACACTTACAGGCACCGGGGAGCTGTTTTTT. The entire variable domain, with the rest obtained from reference TRBV5-1 and TRBJ2-2, is as follows: KAGVTQTPRYLIKTRGQQVTLSCSPISGHRSVSWYQQTPGQGLQFLFEYFSETQRNKGNFPGRFSGRQFSNSRSEMNVSTLELGDSALYLCASSLDTLTGTGELFFGEGSRLTVL.

The chain joins TRBV9 to TRBJ1-1; a weak D match, TRBD1 (5 bases). Trimming stripped 4 bases from V and 3 bases from J, with 13 bases between. Germline CDR1 reads SGDLS; CDR2 reads YYNGEE. This CDR3 has 14 residues. CDR3 in DNA: TGTGCCAGCAGCACCGCGGGGGGGGACACTGAAGCTTTCTTT. This translates into CASSTAGGDTEAFF.

V usage is TRBV6-5 and J usage is TRBJ1-1, with unresolved D. Germline CDR1 MNHEY, CDR2 SVGAGI. CDR3 length equals 13 residues. Trimming left V 6 bases short and J 4 bases short, with 12 bases between. The CDR3 region has the DNA TGTGCCAGCAGCCCCAATCGAGGCACTGAAGCTTTCTTT. Its translation is CASSPNRGTEAFF.

This chain uses TRBV3-1 (or the pseudogene TRBV3-2) with TRBJ1-2; maybe TRBD1 (6 bases). There are 14 residues in the CDR3. In germline, CDR1 is LGHDT, CDR2 YNNKEL (reference sequence). V lost 1 base, J lost 4 bases, and 10 bases lay in between. CDR3 sequence reads: CASSQGGRGYGYTF. Here the CDR3 DNA reads TGTGCCAGCAGCCAAGGGGGGCGAGGCTATGGCTACACCTTC.

The V gene is TRBV21-1, the J gene TRBJ1-2; the table's D call of TRBD1 was not tested on the DNA. TRBV21-1 is recorded as a pseudogene. The CDR3 is 18 residues long. CDR3 nucleotide sequence: TGTGCCAGCAGGGAAACACCGGGACAGGGGGCCTCGGAGTATGGCTACACCTTC. This encodes CASRETPGQGASEYGYTF.